This T cell receptor beta chain was captured by sequencing in a study of somatic mutations in cytotoxic T cells in rheumatoid arthritis. TCRdb's copy holds only in-frame clones and misses some; the assay was immunoSEQ multiplex PCR. The data show roughly 13,000 clones, roughly 82% seen once. This CDR3 has 15 amino acids. Germline V gene data show CDR1 as MDHEN and CDR2 as SYDVKM. Germline trimming cut 7 bases from V and 7 bases from J; bases unmatched to any gene: 14. By proportion, this clone is medium-sized. Its matching antigen is unknown. Study-wide results and caveats: Antigens bound by the expanded CD8+ clones were not identified. Significant differences in CD8+ T-cell clonality were not found between rheumatoid arthritis patients and healthy controls (age-matched).

Sequences were obtained from CD8+ T cells sorted from blood. This clonotype was obtained from an adult with rheumatoid arthritis. V and J are TRBV28 and TRBJ2-5; 8 bases fit TRBD2. CDR3: CASTPLSGASLTQYF. The CDR3 DNA follows: TGTGCCAGCACTCCCCTTAGCGGGGCTAGCCTGACCCAGTACTTC.